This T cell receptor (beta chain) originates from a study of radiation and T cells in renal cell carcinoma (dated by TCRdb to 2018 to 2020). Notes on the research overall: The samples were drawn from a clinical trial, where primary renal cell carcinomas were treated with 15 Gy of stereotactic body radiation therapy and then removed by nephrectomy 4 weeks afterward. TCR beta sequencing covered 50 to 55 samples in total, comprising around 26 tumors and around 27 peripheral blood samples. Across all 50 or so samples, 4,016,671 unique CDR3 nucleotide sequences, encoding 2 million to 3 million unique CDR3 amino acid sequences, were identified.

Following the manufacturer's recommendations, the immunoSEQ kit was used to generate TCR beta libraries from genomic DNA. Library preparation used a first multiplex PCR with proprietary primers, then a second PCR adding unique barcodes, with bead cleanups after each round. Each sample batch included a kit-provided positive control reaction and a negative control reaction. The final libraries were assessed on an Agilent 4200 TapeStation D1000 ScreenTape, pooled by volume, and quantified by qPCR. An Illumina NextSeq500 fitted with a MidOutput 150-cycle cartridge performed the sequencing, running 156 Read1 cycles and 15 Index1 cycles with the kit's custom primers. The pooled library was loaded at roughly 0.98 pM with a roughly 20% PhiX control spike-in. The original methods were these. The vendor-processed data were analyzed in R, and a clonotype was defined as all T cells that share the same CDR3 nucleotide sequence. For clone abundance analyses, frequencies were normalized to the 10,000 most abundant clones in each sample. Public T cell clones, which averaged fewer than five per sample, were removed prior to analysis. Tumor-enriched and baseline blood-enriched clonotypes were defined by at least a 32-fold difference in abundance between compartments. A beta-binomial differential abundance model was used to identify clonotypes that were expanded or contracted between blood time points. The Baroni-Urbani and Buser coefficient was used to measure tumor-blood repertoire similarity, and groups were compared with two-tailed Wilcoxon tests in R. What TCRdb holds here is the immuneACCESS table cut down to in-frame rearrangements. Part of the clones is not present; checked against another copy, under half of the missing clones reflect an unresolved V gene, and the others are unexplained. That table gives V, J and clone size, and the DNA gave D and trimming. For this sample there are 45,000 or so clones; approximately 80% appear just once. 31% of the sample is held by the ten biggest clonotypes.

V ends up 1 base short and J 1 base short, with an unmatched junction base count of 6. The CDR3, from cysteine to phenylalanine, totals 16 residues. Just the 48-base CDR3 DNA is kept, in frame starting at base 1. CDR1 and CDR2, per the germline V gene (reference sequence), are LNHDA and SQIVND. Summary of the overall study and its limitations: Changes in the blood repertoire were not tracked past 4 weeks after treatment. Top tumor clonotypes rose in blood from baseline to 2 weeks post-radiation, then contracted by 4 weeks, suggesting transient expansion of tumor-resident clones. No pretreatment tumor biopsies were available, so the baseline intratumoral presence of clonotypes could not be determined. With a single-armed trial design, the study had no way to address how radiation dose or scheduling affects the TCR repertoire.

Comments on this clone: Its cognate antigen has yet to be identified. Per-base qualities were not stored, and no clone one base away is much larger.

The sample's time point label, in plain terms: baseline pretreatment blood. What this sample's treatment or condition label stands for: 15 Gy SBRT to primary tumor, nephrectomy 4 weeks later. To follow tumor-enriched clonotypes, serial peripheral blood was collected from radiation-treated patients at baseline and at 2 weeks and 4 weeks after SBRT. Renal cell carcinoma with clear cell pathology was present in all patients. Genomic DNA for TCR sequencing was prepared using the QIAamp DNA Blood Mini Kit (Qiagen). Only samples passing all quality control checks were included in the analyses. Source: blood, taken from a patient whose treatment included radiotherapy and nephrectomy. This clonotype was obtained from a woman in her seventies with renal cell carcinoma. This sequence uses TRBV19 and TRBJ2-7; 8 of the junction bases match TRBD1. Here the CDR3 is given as CASSIGWGTGSYEQYF. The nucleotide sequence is TGTGCCAGTAGTATAGGATGGGGGACAGGATCCTACGAGCAGTACTTC.